The 27 T cell receptor beta chains below come from one sample, sequenced in a study of control samples from healthy donors and cancer patients. Only in-frame clones appear in the TCRdb table, and some are missing; sequencing was by immunoSEQ multiplex PCR. Seen here are roughly 400,000 clones, around 90% observed once, and the top ten hold over 5.5%. Sequencing used PBMCs. The receptors here all came from a middle-aged man with head and neck cancer.

The chain links TRBV24-1 to TRBJ2-2; unclear D gene. Trimming left V 0 bases short and J 7 bases short, with 2 bases between. CDR1 KGHDR and CDR2 SFDVKD come from the germline V gene. This CDR3 has 12 residues. The CDR3 DNA reads as TGTGCCACCAGTGATTTGAACGGGGAGCTGTTTTTT. This sequence encodes CATSDLNGELFF.

The chain joins TRBV28 to TRBJ1-2, with D hard to call. The V and J ends lost 4 bases and 6 bases respectively, with 9 bases between them. The germline V gene has CDR1 MDHEN and CDR2 SYDVKM. The CDR3 is 12 residues long. DNA for the CDR3: TGTGCCAGCAGTTCCAGCGTCGATGGCTACACCTTC. Encoded protein: CASSSSVDGYTF.

The CDR3 spells CASSYGVSYNSPLHF. The CDR3 DNA reads TGTGCCAGCAGTTACGGAGTCTCCTATAATTCACCCCTCCACTTT. The chain combines TRBV6-6 with TRBJ1-6; D gene ambiguous. This CDR3 spans 15 amino acids. Germline assignment: CDR1 MNHNY and CDR2 SVGAGI (reference sequence). V was cut by 2 bases and J by 0 bases, with 5 bases left in between.

The V and J genes are TRBV11-3 and TRBJ2-3, with 7 bases lining up with TRBD1. The CDR3 is 12 residues long. Germline values: CDR1 SGHNT, CDR2 YENEEA. J lost 7 bases, V lost 5 bases, and 3 bases had no gene match. DNA for the CDR3: TGTGCCAGCAGCCCGGGACAGAATACGCAGTATTTT. Its protein product is CASSPGQNTQYF.

This chain connects TRBV5-1 to TRBJ2-2, with D uncertain. The CDR3 spans 15 residues. CDR1 is SGHRS, CDR2 YFSETQ, per germline. With 0 bases removed from V and 2 bases from J, the gap between germline ends came to 8 bases. CDR3 sequence: CASSLAEVNTGELFF. CDR3 DNA sequence: TGCGCCAGCAGCTTGGCCGAGGTAAACACCGGGGAGCTGTTTTTT.

V usage is TRBV28 and J usage is TRBJ1-5; D unresolved. The V gene's germline CDR1 is MDHEN and CDR2 SYDVKM. V shed 7 bases and J shed 3 bases, with 13 bases lying between them. The CDR3 consists of 14 residues. This CDR3 is CASTMTRNNQPQHF. DNA for the CDR3: TGTGCCAGCACTATGACCAGGAACAATCAGCCCCAGCATTTT.

V and J are TRBV19 and TRBJ1-1, with TRBD1 identical over 7 bases. Unmatched junction bases numbered 5, after V lost 6 bases and J lost 1 base. This CDR3 region has 14 residues. In germline, CDR1 is LNHDA, CDR2 SQIVND (reference sequence). Here the CDR3 reads CASSLGTENTEAFF. The CDR3 DNA reads TGTGCCAGTAGCCTCGGGACAGAGAACACTGAAGCTTTCTTT.

The chain uses TRBV13 and TRBJ2-3; TRBD2 aligns across 10 bases. Looked up from germline, CDR1 is PRHDT and CDR2 is FYEKMQ (reference sequence). With 3 bases clipped from V and 5 bases from J, the junction kept 8 bases outside the gene matches. This CDR3 region has 16 residues. For the CDR3, the DNA is TGTGCCAGCAGCTTCAAGGTGGCTAGCGGGAGAGATACGCAGTATTTT. The encoded protein is CASSFKVASGRDTQYF.

The chain recombines TRBV11-2 with TRBJ2-5; 9 bases fit TRBD1. The germline CDR1 and CDR2 sequences are SGHAT and FQNNGV. The CDR3 totals 14 residues. With 6 bases clipped from V and 4 bases from J, the junction kept 6 bases outside the gene matches. The DNA for the CDR3 is TGTGCCAGCAGGCCTGGGACAGGGCGAGAGACCCAGTACTTC. Its protein is CASRPGTGRETQYF. The full variable domain, rest sourced from reference TRBV11-2 and TRBJ2-5, is EAGVAQSPRYKIIEKRQSVAFWCNPISGHATLYWYQQILGQGPKLLIQFQNNGVVDDSQLPKDRFSAERLKGVDSTLKIQPAKLEDSAVYLCASRPGTGRETQYFGPGTRLLVL.

The CDR3 region has the DNA TGTGCCAGCACCCTCTGGAGGGGAAATCAGCCCCAGCATTTT. This translates into CASTLWRGNQPQHF. The rearrangement links TRBV5-6 to TRBJ1-5; D may be TRBD1 (5 bases). This CDR3 spans 14 amino acids. Trimming stripped 6 bases from V and 4 bases from J, with 14 bases between. The germline CDR1 and CDR2 sequences are SGHDT and YYEEEE.

The chain uses TRBV5-1 and TRBJ2-3; no definite D call. This CDR3 is 14 amino acids long. Trimming took off 2 bases at V and 1 base at J, with 8 bases between the two ends. Germline CDR1 is SGHRS and CDR2 is YFSETQ. The CDR3 nucleotides are TGCGCCAGCAGCTTCGCGGAGCGCACAGATACGCAGTATTTT. Its protein product is CASSFAERTDTQYF.

The chain uses TRBV5-1 and TRBJ1-1; perhaps TRBD1 as D (5 bases). The CDR3 consists of 15 residues. V was trimmed by 0 bases and J by 2 bases, leaving 11 bases between them. Germline V gene lookup returns CDR1 SGHRS and CDR2 YFSETQ. The CDR3 loop reads CASSLVAGGNTEAFF. Written as DNA, the CDR3 is TGCGCCAGCAGCTTGGTGGCGGGGGGTAACACTGAAGCTTTCTTT.

This clone was detected once. This chain uses TRBV23-1 with TRBJ1-1; D is ambiguous. TRBV23-1 is assigned to the ORF class and has an uncertain function. V lost 4 bases and J lost 0, with 12 bases in between. There are 15 residues in the CDR3. The CDR3 nucleotides are TGCGCCAGCAGTCCCTCTTTATCCATGAACACTGAAGCTTTCTTT. Encoded protein: CASSPSLSMNTEAFF.

V and J are TRBV11-2 and TRBJ2-3, with D possibly being TRBD2 (6 bases). There are 15 residues in the CDR3. The V and J ends lost 3 bases and 0 bases respectively, with 10 bases between them. The germline CDR1 and CDR2 sequences are SGHAT and FQNNGV. CDR3 region: CASSFTGLSTDTQYF. For the CDR3, the DNA is TGTGCCAGCAGCTTCACGGGACTGAGCACAGATACGCAGTATTTT. Full variable domain (outside the CDR3, taken from reference TRBV11-2 and TRBJ2-3): EAGVAQSPRYKIIEKRQSVAFWCNPISGHATLYWYQQILGQGPKLLIQFQNNGVVDDSQLPKDRFSAERLKGVDSTLKIQPAKLEDSAVYLCASSFTGLSTDTQYFGPGTRLTVL.

This chain connects TRBV7-2 to TRBJ2-7; a weak D match, TRBD1 (6 bases). With 1 base removed from V and 2 bases from J, the gap between germline ends came to 12 bases. CDR3 size: 15 residues. CDR1 is SGHTA and CDR2 is FQGNSA in the germline V gene. CDR3: CASSLGLQGTYEQYF. The CDR3 DNA is TGTGCCAGCAGCTTAGGACTGCAGGGGACCTACGAGCAGTACTTC.

Written as DNA, the CDR3 is TGTGCCAGCAGCTTCGGGGGATTGACCGGGGAGCTGTTTTTT. The encoded protein is CASSFGGLTGELFF. The gene calls are TRBV11-2 and TRBJ2-2; weak D call: TRBD2 (6 bases). V lost 3 bases, J lost 5 bases, and 10 bases lay in between. The CDR3 length is 14 residues. Per germline, CDR1 SGHAT and CDR2 FQNNGV.

This chain links TRBV5-1 with TRBJ1-2, with D perhaps TRBD1 (6 bases). V shed 0 bases and J shed 1 base, with 10 bases lying between them. This CDR3 is built from 15 residues. The germline gives CDR1 SGHRS, CDR2 YFSETQ. Here the CDR3 DNA reads TGCGCCAGCAGCTTGGTGGGGGGCCTTAACTATGGCTACACCTTC. It is translated as CASSLVGGLNYGYTF.

V and J are TRBV6-5 and TRBJ1-6; no definite D call. The V gene's germline CDR1 is MNHEY and CDR2 SVGAGI. Trimming removed 0 bases from V and 10 bases from J, with 16 bases in between. This CDR3 is 16 amino acids long. CDR3 residues: CASSYSGRQTGSPLHF. The DNA for the CDR3 is TGTGCCAGCAGTTACTCTGGGCGGCAGACGGGCTCACCCCTCCACTTT.

The V and J genes are TRBV28 and TRBJ1-4; tentatively, D is TRBD1 (5 bases). Germline V CDR1 and CDR2: MDHEN, SYDVKM. CDR3 length: 15 residues. Trimming cost V 6 bases and J 2 bases, with 13 bases left between them. CDR3 sequence (DNA): TGTGCCAGCAGCTCTTACACAGGCACTAATGAAAAACTGTTTTTT. Its protein product is CASSSYTGTNEKLFF.

V usage is TRBV7-8 and J usage is TRBJ1-5, with 8 bases fitting TRBD1. With V trimmed by 1 base and J by 0 bases, 8 bases remained unmatched. The length of the CDR3 is 18 residues. Per germline, CDR1 SGHVS and CDR2 FQNEAQ. CDR3 bases: TGTGCCAGCAGCTTAGGGGGGGCGGGACAGGTTAGCAATCAGCCCCAGCATTTT. Its protein product is CASSLGGAGQVSNQPQHF.

This clone appeared a single time. V and J are TRBV18 and TRBJ1-1; D is unclear. V lost 1 base to trimming and J lost 2 bases, with 11 bases between them. Germline V gives CDR1 KGHSH, CDR2 LQKENI. The CDR3 runs 15 residues. DNA of the CDR3: TGTGCCAGCTCACCACAATCGGGAATAAACACTGAAGCTTTCTTT. Its translation: CASSPQSGINTEAFF.

The V call is TRBV10-3, the J call TRBJ1-2; 10 positions match TRBD1. Germline V gives CDR1 ENHRY, CDR2 SYGVKD. There are 17 residues in the CDR3. V shed 0 bases and J 1 base; nucleotides not matched to a gene: 5. The CDR3 DNA reads TGTGCCATCAGTGAGTCAAGGGACAGGGGCGTTAACTATGGCTACACCTTC. Translating gives CAISESRDRGVNYGYTF.

This clone was counted once. The chain joins TRBV7-8 to TRBJ2-3, with 8 bases fitting TRBD2. V shed 5 bases, J shed 6 bases, and the junction held 1 base outside the gene matches. Germline assignment: CDR1 SGHVS and CDR2 FQNEAQ. The CDR3 runs 12 residues. In nucleotides, the CDR3 is TGTGCCAGCAGCCGCGGGAGGGATACGCAGTATTTT. Protein product: CASSRGRDTQYF.

V gene TRBV28 combines with J gene TRBJ2-7; no clear D. This CDR3 has 12 amino acids. The V and J ends lost 2 bases and 3 bases respectively, with 5 bases between them. CDR1 and CDR2 from the germline V gene are MDHEN and SYDVKM. The CDR3 protein is CASSLTDYEQYF. CDR3 coding DNA: TGTGCCAGCAGTTTAACGGACTACGAGCAGTACTTC.

The rearrangement uses TRBV4-1 and TRBJ2-7; D not resolved. Germline V gene sequence: CDR1 MGHRA, CDR2 YSYEKL. There are 15 residues in the CDR3. With 0 bases removed from V and 2 bases from J, the gap between germline ends came to 11 bases. The CDR3 sequence is CASSQEQGQPYEQYF. CDR3 in DNA: TGCGCCAGCAGCCAAGAGCAAGGGCAGCCCTACGAGCAGTACTTC.

The V gene is TRBV4-3, the J gene TRBJ1-6; D call uncertain. This CDR3 is 14 amino acids long. Germline assignment: CDR1 LGHNA and CDR2 YSLEER. Deletions cut 6 bases from V and 8 bases from J, with 14 bases between. The CDR3 DNA sequence: TGCGCCAGCAGTTCATGGGCAGCTGATTCACCCCTCCACTTT. This codes for CASSSWAADSPLHF.

The V call is TRBV3-1 (or the pseudogene TRBV3-2), the J call TRBJ1-1; TRBD1 is a possible D gene (5 bases). The V end was cut by 2 bases, the J end by 5 bases, with 15 bases between. Germline V CDR1 and CDR2: LGHDT, YNNKEL (reference sequence). This CDR3 contains 15 residues. The CDR3 nucleotides read TGTGCCAGCAGCCAATATCAGGGATCCTGGACTGAAGCTTTCTTT. It yields the protein CASSQYQGSWTEAFF.